Sequencing of this T cell receptor beta chain was carried out in a study of cytomegalovirus exposure and HLA in healthy donors. General observations from the study: The study flagged approximately 180 TCR beta chains as cytomegalovirus-associated.

V trimming: 8 bases; J trimming: 4 bases; junction bases outside the gene matches: 7. The germline gives CDR1 MNHNS, CDR2 SASEGT. This CDR3 comprises 13 residues. Use of 60 Vbeta and 13 Jbeta primers characterized the PCR. Data came from immunoSEQ multiplex PCR; TCRdb stores just in-frame clones and leaves some out. This table has over 150,000 clones, approximately 80% appearing once. Worth noting for this clone: Its antigen is still unknown.

This TCR was sampled from a man between 25 and 39 years old in good health and CMV-seropositive. V and J are TRBV6-1 and TRBJ2-7; 8 bases align to TRBD1. Specimen: PBMCs. As DNA, the CDR3 is TGTGCCAGCGGCAGGGGGCTACTATACGAGCAGTACTTC. Amino acid sequence: CASGRGLLYEQYF.